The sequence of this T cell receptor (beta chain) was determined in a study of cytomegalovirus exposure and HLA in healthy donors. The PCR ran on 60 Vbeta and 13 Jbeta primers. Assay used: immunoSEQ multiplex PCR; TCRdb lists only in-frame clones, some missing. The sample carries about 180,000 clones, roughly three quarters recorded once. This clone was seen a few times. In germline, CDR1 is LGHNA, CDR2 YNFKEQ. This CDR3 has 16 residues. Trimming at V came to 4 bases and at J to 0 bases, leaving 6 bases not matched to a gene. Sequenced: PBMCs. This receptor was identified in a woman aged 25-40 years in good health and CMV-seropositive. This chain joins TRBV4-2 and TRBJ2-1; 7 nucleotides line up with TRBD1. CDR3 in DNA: TGTGCCAGCAGCCCCCCAAGGGGGCGCTCCTACAATGAGCAGTTCTTC. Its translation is CASSPPRGRSYNEQFF.